This TCR beta chain was sequenced in a study of PD-1 blockade in mismatch repair-deficient tumors. Study details: All were previously treated, progressing patients with about 11 mismatch repair-deficient cancer types.

This clone has just a few counts. Its antigen is currently unknown. Some clones are missing from TCRdb's copy, which holds only in-frame ones; the method was immunoSEQ multiplex PCR. The table includes 38,000 or so clones, about 88% detected once. Mismatch repair deficiency was confirmed in all patients, by PCR or immunohistochemistry. TCR sequencing covered a few patients who responded to pembrolizumab. The study's findings and limits: Tumor-resident clones, often absent from pretreatment blood, expanded after pembrolizumab and then contracted.

This TCR came from an adult with mismatch repair-deficient cancer. Sequences were derived from peripheral blood, sampled 75 to 85 weeks after starting pembrolizumab.

The CDR3 spells CASSTGTRTGELFF. In DNA form, the CDR3 reads TGTGCCAGCAGTACCGGGACTAGAACCGGGGAGCTGTTTTTT. V usage is TRBV2 and J usage is TRBJ2-2; 8 bases agree with TRBD2. V gave up 5 bases and J gave up 5 bases; unmatched junction bases: 4. There are 14 residues in the CDR3. In germline, CDR1 is SNHLY, CDR2 FYNNEI.